The 21 T cell receptor beta chains reported below all come from one sample, sequenced in a study of blood T cell repertoires in COVID-19. Produced via immunoSEQ multiplex PCR; TCRdb's table is partial and in-frame only. This repertoire shows some 52,000 clones, about nine tenths found once; its top ten account for 14%. Sequencing was performed on peripheral blood. All receptors derive from a man in his 70s with acute or convalescent COVID-19.

This chain joins TRBV5-6 and TRBJ2-3; 10 bases are a match to TRBD2. V shed 4 bases and J 1 base; nucleotides not matched to a gene: 3. Germline V gene lookup returns CDR1 SGHDT and CDR2 YYEEEE. The CDR3 runs to 15 residues. The CDR3 region is CASSPGTSGTDTQYF. The CDR3, as DNA: TGTGCCAGCAGCCCCGGGACTAGCGGCACAGATACGCAGTATTTT. The variable domain in full, completed from reference TRBV5-6 and TRBJ2-3, reads DAGVTQSPTHLIKTRGQQVTLRCSPKSGHDTVSWYQQALGQGPQFIFQYYEEEERQRGNFPDRFSGHQFPNYSSELNVNALLLGDSALYLCASSPGTSGTDTQYFGPGTRLTVL.

The rearrangement links TRBV24-1 to TRBJ2-3; the D gene is possibly TRBD2 (5 bases). The CDR3 contains 15 residues. The germline V gene encodes CDR1 KGHDR and CDR2 SFDVKD. Trimming removed 5 bases at V and 0 bases at J, with 11 bases between. CDR3 sequence (DNA): TGTGCCACCAGTGTCCTAGCCGGTAGCACAGATACGCAGTATTTT. It is translated as CATSVLAGSTDTQYF.

The chain recombines TRBV29-1 with TRBJ2-1; possibly TRBD2 for D (7 bases). The germline V gene has CDR1 SQVTM and CDR2 ANQGSEA. The CDR3 loop spans 15 amino acids. V gave up 8 bases and J gave up 3 bases, with 20 bases separating them. The CDR3 reads CSSGGAQARYNEQFF. Written as DNA, the CDR3 is TGCAGCTCTGGGGGGGCGCAAGCCCGCTACAATGAGCAGTTCTTC.

The chain carries TRBV25-1 and TRBJ1-2; TRBD1 matches 8 bases. The junction had 5 bases not matched to a gene; V was cut back by 5 bases and J by 3 bases. This CDR3 is built from 14 residues. The V gene's germline CDR1 is MGHDK and CDR2 SYGVNS. The CDR3 loop reads CASSRQGLDYGYTF. The CDR3 nucleotides are TGTGCCAGCAGTCGACAGGGGCTTGACTATGGCTACACCTTC.

The CDR3 nucleotides read TGTGCCAGCAGCCCCGGACAGGGATCGTCCGGGGAGCTGTTTTTT. It codes for CASSPGQGSSGELFF. V gene TRBV11-3 combines with J gene TRBJ2-2; TRBD1 aligns across 8 bases. CDR1 is SGHNT and CDR2 is YENEEA in the germline V gene. CDR3 length equals 15 residues. With V trimmed by 5 bases and J by 6 bases, 8 bases remained unmatched.

The chain recombines TRBV24-1 with TRBJ2-7; D unclear. This CDR3 comprises 14 residues. The ends were cut back, 6 bases at V and 0 bases at J, with 11 bases in the middle. The germline gives CDR1 KGHDR, CDR2 SFDVKD. CDR3 sequence: CATSSPHNSYEQYF. CDR3 in DNA: TGTGCCACCAGTAGTCCTCACAACTCCTACGAGCAGTACTTC.

This clone was observed a handful of times. The V gene is TRBV5-1, the J gene TRBJ2-1; TRBD2 might be the D (7 bases). This CDR3 is 14 amino acids long. The V end was cut by 0 bases, the J end by 10 bases, with 14 bases between. CDR1 is SGHRS, CDR2 YFSETQ, per germline. In nucleotides, the CDR3 is TGCGCCAGCAGCTTGGAGGGGGGGCTCATGGAGCAGTTCTTC. Translation: CASSLEGGLMEQFF.

The chain carries TRBV24-1 and TRBJ2-5; 9 nucleotides match TRBD1. This CDR3 region has 14 residues. Per the germline V gene, CDR1 is KGHDR and CDR2 is SFDVKD. After removal of 4 bases from V and 4 bases from J, the junction contained 3 bases not matched to a gene. The CDR3 DNA follows: TGTGCCACCAGTGAGCAACAGGGGGCAGAGACCCAGTACTTC. Protein: CATSEQQGAETQYF.

The V and J genes are TRBV28 and TRBJ2-5, with D possibly being TRBD2 (6 bases). Trimming left V 7 bases short and J 5 bases short, with 17 bases between. The CDR3 has 14 amino acids. CDR1 and CDR2 from the germline V gene are MDHEN and SYDVKM. The CDR3 loop is CASTQRAGGETQYF. The CDR3 nucleotides are TGTGCCAGCACCCAGAGGGCTGGGGGGGAGACCCAGTACTTC.

V and J are TRBV4-2 and TRBJ1-6, with TRBD1 matching over 8 bases. The CDR3 is made up of 18 amino acids. V was pared by 0 bases and J by 8 bases, with 12 bases of the junction left unmatched. Per the germline V gene, CDR1 is LGHNA and CDR2 is YNFKEQ. CDR3 amino acids: CASSQDSIPLQGDSPLHF. The CDR3 nucleotides are TGTGCCAGCAGCCAAGATTCCATCCCATTACAGGGGGATTCACCCCTCCACTTT.

The chain links TRBV6-5 to TRBJ2-7; weak D call: TRBD2 (5 bases). Germline values: CDR1 MNHEY, CDR2 SVGAGI. The CDR3 runs to 15 residues. The germline V and J ends were trimmed by 7 bases and 1 base, with 17 bases remaining between them. The CDR3 DNA reads as TGTGCCAGCAAGGACGGGGTGATCGTGTCCTACGAGCAGTACGTC. It translates to CASKDGVIVSYEQYV.

The chain employs TRBV2 and TRBJ2-1; D might be TRBD1 (6 bases). Trimming shortened V by 6 bases and J by 8 bases, and 29 bases separated the two germline ends. This CDR3 is built from 18 residues. Germline lookup yields CDR1 SNHLY and CDR2 FYNNEI. The CDR3, as DNA: TGTGCCAGCAGCGAAATTCTGCCCGGGACACCCAGGGTGCATGAGCAGTTCTTC. It encodes CASSEILPGTPRVHEQFF.

The rearrangement joins TRBV7-6 to TRBJ2-1; perhaps TRBD2 as D (6 bases). The CDR3 runs to 15 residues. Trimming took off 2 bases at V and 8 bases at J, with 16 bases between the two ends. CDR1 and CDR2 (germline): SGHVS, FNYEAQ. CDR3 DNA sequence: TGTGCCAGCAGCTTAAGTGTGGAGGGCCGGCATGAGCAGTTCTTC. This translates into CASSLSVEGRHEQFF.

The chain combines TRBV12-3 or TRBV12-4 with TRBJ1-1; no clear D gene. V gave up 6 bases and J gave up 4 bases, with 3 bases separating them. The CDR3 consists of 10 residues. In DNA, the CDR3 is TGTGCCAGCAGCTCCACTGAAGCTTTCTTT. Translating it yields CASSSTEAFF.

The CDR3 region is CASSPGGFLYYGYTF. As DNA, the CDR3 is TGTGCCAGCTCACCCGGTGGTTTTTTGTACTATGGCTACACCTTC. This chain links TRBV18 with TRBJ1-2; unclear D gene. V shed 3 bases and J shed 3 bases, with 14 bases lying between them. The V gene's germline CDR1 is KGHSH and CDR2 LQKENI. The length of the CDR3 is 15 residues.

The table lists this clone with a few counts. The gene calls are TRBV7-9 and TRBJ1-4; D gene ambiguous. This CDR3 is built from 14 residues. Germline CDR1 reads SEHNR; CDR2 reads FQNEAQ (reference sequence). The V end was cut by 0 bases, the J end by 4 bases, with 6 bases between. The CDR3 is CASSLAQFNEKLFF. CDR3 in DNA: TGTGCCAGCAGCTTAGCTCAGTTTAATGAAAAACTGTTTTTT.

The J gene is TRBJ2-7, the V gene TRBV7-9, with 7 bases identical to TRBD1. The CDR3 runs to 14 residues. Germline lookup yields CDR1 SEHNR and CDR2 FQNEAQ (reference sequence). V was pared by 5 bases and J by 3 bases, with 7 bases of the junction left unmatched. Here the CDR3 reads CASSLTGVDYEQYV. The CDR3 DNA is TGTGCCAGCAGCCTTACAGGGGTGGACTACGAGCAGTACGTC.

This chain connects TRBV6-2 or TRBV6-3 to TRBJ1-5; no definite D call. Trimming stripped 5 bases from V and 3 bases from J, with 8 bases between. The CDR3 length is 13 residues. Germline values: CDR1 MNHEY, CDR2 SVGEGT. CDR3 in DNA: TGTGCCAGCAGTGGGCAGATCAATCAGCCCCAGCATTTT. Amino acid sequence: CASSGQINQPQHF.

The chain joins TRBV6-2 or TRBV6-3 to TRBJ2-7, with TRBD2 as a possible D gene (5 bases). Between the trimmed V and J ends, which lost 0 bases and 4 bases, there was a span of 16 bases. The CDR3 length is 16 residues. The germline CDR1 and CDR2 sequences are MNHEY and SVGEGT. CDR3 sequence (DNA): TGTGCCAGCAGTTACTCGATTCTCACGGGGTCGTACGAGCAGTACGTC. It is translated as CASSYSILTGSYEQYV.

V is TRBV5-1 and J is TRBJ2-3; perhaps TRBD1 as D (5 bases). The CDR3 is 16 amino acids. Germline CDR1 SGHRS, CDR2 YFSETQ. V dropped 0 bases and J dropped 6 bases, with 17 bases sitting between them. Here the CDR3 reads CASSLEVRVIADTQYF. The CDR3 DNA is TGCGCCAGCAGCTTGGAGGTCAGGGTCATTGCTGATACGCAGTATTTT.

This chain uses TRBV6-2 or TRBV6-3 with TRBJ2-3, with D tentatively TRBD2 (5 bases). This CDR3 spans 13 amino acids. Germline loops: CDR1 MNHEY, CDR2 SVGEGT. Deletions cut 5 bases from V and 1 base from J, with 7 bases between. The CDR3 DNA reads TGTGCCAGCAGTCAGAGGGGCACAGATACGCAGTATTTT. Translated: CASSQRGTDTQYF.